The 7 T cell receptor beta chains given below trace back to one sample, sequenced in a study of T cell changes during pregnancy in multiple sclerosis (dated by TCRdb to about 2019). Library construction relied on the immunoSEQ multiplex PCR assay. Entries here come from immuneACCESS through TCRdb and include only in-frame sequences with V and J called. Some clones fail to appear in such tables; in the studies checked, an unresolved V gene covers under half of the shortfall, and the cause of the remainder is unknown. The sample contains about 38,000 clones, 85% to 90% of them found a single time. The biggest ten clones account for more than 5.5% of the sample. Sequenced material: CD8+ T cells from peripheral blood mononuclear cells, taken in the third trimester of pregnancy. The receptors come from a female donor with multiple sclerosis, enrolled in a pregnancy study.

This chain joins TRBV5-8 and TRBJ2-7, with D perhaps TRBD1 (5 bases). V lost 4 bases, J lost 2 bases, and 19 bases lay in between. The length of the CDR3 is 16 residues. In germline, CDR1 is SGHTS, CDR2 YDEGEE. The CDR3 coding sequence is TGTGCCAGCAGCACACCAGGGTTCAAACTAACCTACGAGCAGTACTTC. Amino acid sequence: CASSTPGFKLTYEQYF.

This chain joins TRBV2 and TRBJ1-2; 10 nucleotides line up with TRBD1. J lost 8 bases, V lost 8 bases, and 11 bases had no gene match. The CDR3 runs 14 residues. Per the germline V gene, CDR1 is SNHLY and CDR2 is FYNNEI. The CDR3 DNA is TGTGCCAGCGGCCCGGGACAGGGGTTCGAGGGCTACACCTTC. It is translated as CASGPGQGFEGYTF.

The table lists this clone with a count of one. V and J are TRBV9 and TRBJ2-1; 7 bases are shared with TRBD2. This CDR3 spans 16 amino acids. Germline lookup yields CDR1 SGDLS and CDR2 YYNGEE. The trim removed 3 bases at V and 1 base at J, leaving 7 bases unmatched. The CDR3 nucleotides are TGTGCCAGCAGCGCACGGGGGGATGGGTCCTACAATGAGCAGTTCTTC. This encodes CASSARGDGSYNEQFF.

This sequence joins TRBV7-9 and TRBJ2-7, with 12 bases aligning to TRBD1. The ends lost 8 bases at V and 0 bases at J; junction bases unmatched: 2. Germline CDR1 is SEHNR and CDR2 is FQNEAQ (reference sequence). The CDR3 has 14 amino acids. As DNA, the CDR3 is TGTGCCAGCGGGACAGGGGGCCTCTCCTACGAGCAGTACTTC. Its translation: CASGTGGLSYEQYF.

This chain uses TRBV9 with TRBJ1-3; weak D call: TRBD1 (5 bases). This CDR3 has 16 residues. Germline V gene lookup returns CDR1 SGDLS and CDR2 YYNGEE. With 3 bases removed from V and 0 bases from J, the gap between germline ends came to 13 bases. As DNA, the CDR3 is TGTGCCAGCAGCGCGGGACTTTCGAGCTCTGGAAACACCATATATTTT. This sequence encodes CASSAGLSSSGNTIYF.

This clone was seen only once. The gene calls are TRBV7-9 and TRBJ1-4; TRBD1 might be the D (5 bases). Trimming removed 5 bases from V and 6 bases from J, with 16 bases in between. The CDR3 has 15 residues. Germline V CDR1 and CDR2: SEHNR, FQNEAQ (reference sequence). CDR3 amino acids: CASSHPFWGDEKLFF. CDR3 nucleotide sequence: TGTGCCAGCAGCCATCCCTTTTGGGGGGATGAAAAACTGTTTTTT.

The rearrangement links TRBV7-2 to TRBJ2-1; D uncertain. V lost 5 bases, J lost 1 base, and 12 bases lay in between. Germline V gene data show CDR1 as SGHTA and CDR2 as FQGNSA. The CDR3 totals 15 residues. The CDR3 region has the DNA TGTGCCAGCAGCCGCGACTCTCAATCCTACAATGAGCAGTTCTTC. Translated, it gives CASSRDSQSYNEQFF.